The 30 T cell receptor beta chains below were found in one sample sequenced in a study of cytomegalovirus exposure and HLA in healthy donors. Use of 60 Vbeta and 13 Jbeta primers characterized the PCR. Here immunoSEQ multiplex PCR was the method, and the copy in TCRdb shows in-frame clones only, minus some. This table has about 120,000 clones, 65% to 90% appearing once. Sequencing was performed on PBMCs. All receptors derive from a woman aged 40 to 50 in good health and CMV-seronegative.

The rearrangement joins TRBV18 to TRBJ2-7; a weak D match, TRBD2 (6 bases). V lost 2 bases to trimming and J lost 0 bases, with 17 bases between them. Germline V gene data show CDR1 as KGHSH and CDR2 as LQKENI. The CDR3 spans 17 residues. As DNA, the CDR3 is TGTGCCAGCTCACCAGTAATTCATGGAGGGAGCTCCTACGAGCAGTACTTC. It specifies CASSPVIHGGSSYEQYF.

The rearrangement links TRBV5-1 to TRBJ1-2, with D perhaps TRBD1 (5 bases). V was clipped by 0 bases and J by 3 bases, with 15 bases between them. The CDR3 is 16 residues long. CDR1 SGHRS and CDR2 YFSETQ come from the germline V gene. CDR3 in amino acids: CASSLGQGRVDYGYTF. The CDR3 region has the DNA TGCGCCAGCAGCTTGGGCCAGGGAAGGGTCGACTATGGCTACACCTTC. Drawing the rest from reference TRBV5-1 and TRBJ1-2, the complete variable domain is KAGVTQTPRYLIKTRGQQVTLSCSPISGHRSVSWYQQTPGQGLQFLFEYFSETQRNKGNFPGRFSGRQFSNSRSEMNVSTLELGDSALYLCASSLGQGRVDYGYTFGSGTRLTVV.

This clone appeared a few times. V usage is TRBV7-9 and J usage is TRBJ2-7, with TRBD2 identical over 11 bases. The germline V gene has CDR1 SEHNR and CDR2 FQNEAQ (reference sequence). The CDR3 totals 19 residues. V dropped 4 bases and J dropped 1; count of bases not matched to a gene: 15. The CDR3 here is CASSSLAGGPSLGSYEQYF. As DNA, the CDR3 is TGTGCCAGCAGCTCCTTAGCGGGAGGGCCCTCACTGGGGTCCTACGAGCAGTACTTC. The whole variable domain, filled in from reference TRBV7-9 and TRBJ2-7, reads DTGVSQNPRHKITKRGQNVTFRCDPISEHNRLYWYRQTLGQGPEFLTYFQNEAQLEKSRLLSDRFSAERPKGSFSTLEIQRTEQGDSAMYLCASSSLAGGPSLGSYEQYFGPGTRLTVT.

This chain uses TRBV10-2 with TRBJ2-7; TRBD2 agrees at 7 bases. CDR3 length: 12 amino acids. Trimming took 7 bases from V and 5 from J; bases not matched to a gene: 5. The V gene's germline CDR1 is WSHSY and CDR2 SAAADI. This chain's CDR3 is CASISGNHEQYF. The CDR3 nucleotides are TGCGCCAGCATAAGCGGGAACCACGAGCAGTACTTC.

This chain uses TRBV6-5 with TRBJ1-3; D is perhaps TRBD1 (5 bases). V lost 6 bases to trimming and J lost 2 bases, with 14 bases between them. The CDR3 covers 15 residues. CDR1 is MNHEY, CDR2 SVGAGI, per germline. The CDR3 coding sequence is TGTGCCAGCAGCCGGGGGACTGTCACTGGAAACACCATATATTTT. This translates into CASSRGTVTGNTIYF.

The gene calls are TRBV11-2 and TRBJ2-1, with TRBD2 matching 12 bases. V trimming: 6 bases; J trimming: 7 bases; junction bases outside the gene matches: 7. Germline CDR1 and CDR2: SGHAT and FQNNGV. This CDR3 has 15 amino acids. The DNA for the CDR3 is TGTGCCAGCAGGCCCTGGCTAGCGGGAGGGAATGAGCAGTTCTTC. Encoded protein: CASRPWLAGGNEQFF.

The chain is built from TRBV2 and TRBJ1-2, with D possibly matching TRBD1 (6 bases). V was shortened by 10 bases and J by 7 bases, with 22 bases between the two germline ends. The CDR3 consists of 14 residues. Per the germline V gene, CDR1 is SNHLY and CDR2 is FYNNEI. CDR3 sequence: CATTDQGFICGYTF. CDR3 nucleotides: TGTGCCACCACCGACCAGGGGTTTATCTGTGGCTACACCTTC. Full variable domain (outside the CDR3, taken from reference TRBV2 and TRBJ1-2): EPEVTQTPSHQVTQMGQEVILRCVPISNHLYFYWYRQILGQKVEFLVSFYNNEISEKSEIFDDQFSVERPDGSNFTLKIRSTKLEDSAMYFCATTDQGFICGYTFGSGTRLTVV.

The gene calls are TRBV5-4 and TRBJ1-1; D gene unclear. Germline V gene data show CDR1 as SGHNT and CDR2 as YYREEE (reference sequence). The CDR3 has 14 residues. Trimming removed 2 bases at V and 0 bases at J, with 8 bases between. CDR3 nucleotides: TGTGCCAGCAGCTTTTCAGTCATGAACACTGAAGCTTTCTTT. It specifies CASSFSVMNTEAFF.

The V gene is TRBV6-1, the J gene TRBJ2-5; maybe TRBD2 (6 bases). CDR3 length equals 14 residues. V lost 1 base and J 2 bases, leaving 8 bases between the germline ends. Germline lookup yields CDR1 MNHNS and CDR2 SASEGT. This CDR3 reads CASSEERVQETQYF. In DNA, the CDR3 is TGTGCCAGCAGTGAAGAGCGGGTTCAAGAGACCCAGTACTTC.

The chain couples TRBV11-3 to TRBJ1-1; 7 nucleotides match TRBD1. The CDR3 has 15 amino acids. After removal of 3 bases from V and 0 bases from J, the junction contained 4 bases not matched to a gene. CDR1 is SGHNT, CDR2 YENEEA, per germline. CDR3 bases: TGTGCCAGCAGCTTGGGGGGACAGATGAACACTGAAGCTTTCTTT. Translating it yields CASSLGGQMNTEAFF.

The chain joins TRBV7-9 to TRBJ1-2; tentative D call: TRBD1 (5 bases). CDR3 size: 12 residues. Trimming removed 5 bases at V and 5 bases at J, with 9 bases between. Germline CDR1 is SEHNR and CDR2 is FQNEAQ (reference sequence). CDR3 region: CASSPTEYGYTF. The DNA of the CDR3 is TGTGCCAGCAGCCCGACAGAGTATGGCTACACCTTC.

The gene calls are TRBV28 and TRBJ1-1; D call uncertain. The germline V gene encodes CDR1 MDHEN and CDR2 SYDVKM. The CDR3 sequence is 13 residues long. With 5 bases removed from V and 7 bases from J, the gap between germline ends came to 14 bases. CDR3: CASSPPPRVEAFF. The CDR3 region has the DNA TGTGCCAGCAGTCCCCCCCCTAGAGTTGAAGCTTTCTTT. The full variable domain, rest sourced from reference TRBV28 and TRBJ1-1, is DVKVTQSSRYLVKRTGEKVFLECVQDMDHENMFWYRQDPGLGLRLIYFSYDVKMKEKGDIPEGYSVSREKKERFSLILESASTNQTSMYLCASSPPPRVEAFFGQGTRLTVV.

V is TRBV4-2 and J is TRBJ1-3; 9 bases line up with TRBD1. Trimming removed 1 base from V and 0 bases from J; junction bases left unmatched: 10. Germline V gene sequence: CDR1 LGHNA, CDR2 YNFKEQ. The CDR3 is 19 amino acids. The CDR3, as DNA: TGTGCCAGCAGCCAAGTCGTCGCCGGGACAGGGAGCTCTGGAAACACCATATATTTT. Protein sequence: CASSQVVAGTGSSGNTIYF.

This sequence joins TRBV27 and TRBJ2-2, with 10 bases aligning to TRBD1. The CDR3 extends over 16 amino acids. The V and J ends lost 5 bases and 4 bases, in that order; junction bases with no gene match: 7. Germline values: CDR1 MNHEY, CDR2 SMNVEV (reference sequence). The DNA for the CDR3 is TGTGCCAGCAGTGGAGGACAGGGGGTGTTCACCGGGGAGCTGTTTTTT. It is translated as CASSGGQGVFTGELFF.

This clone has just one count. J is TRBJ1-1 and V is TRBV19; the match to TRBD1 covers 8 bases. Germline-derived CDR1 and CDR2 are LNHDA and SQIVND (reference sequence). This CDR3 region has 17 residues. V shed 5 bases, J shed 4 bases, and the junction held 15 bases outside the gene matches. CDR3 in DNA: TGTGCCAGTAGTTTAACAGGGGGAACCGGGGTCCCCACTGAAGCTTTCTTT. Amino acid sequence: CASSLTGGTGVPTEAFF.

This chain connects TRBV7-8 to TRBJ2-7; a weak D match, TRBD1 (5 bases). V lost 0 bases to trimming and J lost 0 bases, with 12 bases between them. The CDR3 runs to 16 residues. Germline CDR1 SGHVS, CDR2 FQNEAQ. The CDR3 coding sequence is TGTGCCAGCAGCTTAGCGCGCGTACAGGACTCCTACGAGCAGTACTTC. Residues: CASSLARVQDSYEQYF.

The chain links TRBV6-5 to TRBJ2-7; D might be TRBD1 (5 bases). Deletions cut 4 bases from V and 3 bases from J, with 13 bases between. The CDR3 sequence is 14 residues long. Germline CDR1 MNHEY, CDR2 SVGAGI. The CDR3 DNA is TGTGCCAGCAGTTTAGATTATGACAGCTACGAGCAGTACTTC. Translating gives CASSLDYDSYEQYF.

The chain is built from TRBV6-1 and TRBJ1-2, with 11 bases fitting TRBD1. The trim removed 4 bases at V and 4 bases at J, leaving 5 bases unmatched. This CDR3 contains 15 residues. CDR1 and CDR2 (germline): MNHNS, SASEGT. The CDR3 nucleotides read TGTGCCAGCAGTGGGTCCGGGACAGGGGGCTATGGCTACACCTTC. As protein: CASSGSGTGGYGYTF.

This chain joins TRBV28 and TRBJ1-2; D is possibly TRBD1 (5 bases). This CDR3 is built from 12 residues. V shed 10 bases and J shed 8 bases, with 17 bases lying between them. Looked up from germline, CDR1 is MDHEN and CDR2 is SYDVKM. For the CDR3, the DNA is TGTGCCACTACGGGGGTCGGAATGGGCTACACCTTC. Translation: CATTGVGMGYTF.

The V call is TRBV5-1, the J call TRBJ2-7; TRBD1 matches at 7 bases. This CDR3 is built from 16 residues. Germline-derived CDR1 and CDR2 are SGHRS and YFSETQ. The J segment lost 3 bases and the V segment lost 0 bases, leaving 9 bases of the junction unmatched. CDR3 amino acids: CASSLAPGTEYYEQYF. The CDR3 DNA reads as TGCGCCAGCAGCTTGGCCCCCGGGACAGAGTACTACGAGCAGTACTTC.

This clone was counted a single time. As DNA, the CDR3 is TGTGCCAGCAGTTACGCGGGGGGGGTGGGGGAGACCCAGTACTTC. It is translated as CASSYAGGVGETQYF. V is TRBV6-5 and J is TRBJ2-5; TRBD2 aligns across 9 bases. J gave up 5 bases and V 2 bases, and 6 bases lay outside the gene matches. Germline assignment: CDR1 MNHEY and CDR2 SVGAGI. The CDR3 contains 15 residues.

The V and J genes are TRBV14 and TRBJ1-2, with D possibly TRBD1 on 6 matching bases. The germline V gene has CDR1 SGHDN and CDR2 FVKESK. V lost 3 bases, J lost 8 bases, and 19 bases lay in between. The CDR3 totals 15 residues. The CDR3 reads CASSHPSGGAGGYTF. The CDR3 nucleotides read TGTGCCAGCAGCCATCCAAGCGGGGGGGCGGGAGGCTACACCTTC.

J is TRBJ1-4 and V is TRBV4-3, with 8 positions matching TRBD1. The CDR3 has 18 residues. V shed 3 bases and J 8 bases; nucleotides not matched to a gene: 17. CDR1 is LGHNA, CDR2 YSLEER, per germline. The CDR3 sequence: CASSHDPVGTGFREKLFF. CDR3 DNA sequence: TGCGCCAGCAGCCATGACCCGGTCGGGACAGGATTTAGGGAAAAACTGTTTTTT.

The chain joins TRBV5-4 to TRBJ2-1, with 14 bases aligning to TRBD2. The CDR3 extends over 14 amino acids. With V trimmed by 4 bases and J by 8 bases, 2 bases remained unmatched. CDR1 and CDR2 from the germline V gene are SGHNT and YYREEE (reference sequence). The CDR3 reads CASSPGLAGDEQFF. Written as DNA, the CDR3 is TGTGCCAGCAGCCCGGGACTAGCGGGAGATGAGCAGTTCTTC. Combining the CDR3 with reference TRBV5-4 and TRBJ2-1 gives the whole variable domain ETGVTQSPTHLIKTRGQQVTLRCSSQSGHNTVSWYQQALGQGPQFIFQYYREEENGRGNFPPRFSGLQFPNYSSELNVNALELDDSALYLCASSPGLAGDEQFFGPGTRLTVL.

This clone was detected only a few times. V usage is TRBV7-3 and J usage is TRBJ1-1; TRBD1 is a possible D gene (6 bases). The V and J ends lost 6 bases and 1 base respectively, with 9 bases between them. In germline, CDR1 is SGHTA, CDR2 FQGTGA. The CDR3 totals 13 residues. CDR3 coding DNA: TGTGCCAGCAGTCTGACAGGGAACACTGAAGCTTTCTTT. Its translation is CASSLTGNTEAFF.

The table lists this clone with a count of one. This chain uses TRBV13 with TRBJ2-3; TRBD2 aligns across 14 bases. CDR3 length: 19 residues. The germline V gene has CDR1 PRHDT and CDR2 FYEKMQ (reference sequence). The J segment lost 1 base and the V segment lost 5 bases, leaving 11 bases of the junction unmatched. The CDR3, as DNA: TGTGCCAGCAGCACCGGGACTAGCGGGAGTAGGGTTGGCACAGATACGCAGTATTTT. It codes for CASSTGTSGSRVGTDTQYF.

The CDR3 sequence: CARSSQYSPPWRGGCTDTQYF. The CDR3 DNA reads TGTGCCAGAAGCTCACAATATTCCCCACCGTGGCGGGGGGGCTGCACAGATACGCAGTATTTT. The gene calls are TRBV7-5 and TRBJ2-3; the table's D call, TRBD2, was not checked against the DNA. TRBV7-5 is reported as a pseudogene. This CDR3 contains 21 residues.

The chain joins TRBV7-3 to TRBJ2-1; 14 nucleotides line up with TRBD2. Germline CDR1 is SGHTA and CDR2 is FQGTGA. This CDR3 contains 15 residues. V was clipped by 5 bases and J by 9 bases; unmatched bases: 6. The DNA of the CDR3 is TGTGCCAGCAGCCCGGGACTAGCGGGAGTGGTTGAGCAGTTCTTC. It translates to CASSPGLAGVVEQFF.

The rearrangement uses TRBV5-6 and TRBJ2-2; 7 bases are a match to TRBD1. CDR1 SGHDT and CDR2 YYEEEE come from the germline V gene. The CDR3 is made up of 16 amino acids. J lost 1 base, V lost 5 bases, and 8 bases had no gene match. The CDR3 loop reads CASRRGQALNTGELFF. In nucleotides, the CDR3 is TGTGCCAGCAGGCGAGGACAGGCCCTGAACACCGGGGAGCTGTTTTTT. Together with reference TRBV5-6 and TRBJ2-2, the CDR3 gives the full variable domain: DAGVTQSPTHLIKTRGQQVTLRCSPKSGHDTVSWYQQALGQGPQFIFQYYEEEERQRGNFPDRFSGHQFPNYSSELNVNALLLGDSALYLCASRRGQALNTGELFFGEGSRLTVL.

In nucleotides, the CDR3 is TGTGCCAGCAGCTTACTTTCTGGAAACACCATATATTTT. Protein sequence: CASSLLSGNTIYF. The chain recombines TRBV7-2 with TRBJ1-3; unclear D gene. The CDR3 runs 13 residues. The V and J ends lost 2 bases and 1 base respectively, with 3 bases between them. CDR1 and CDR2 (germline): SGHTA, FQGNSA.